A single TCR beta chain is shown here with its context. The sample belongs to a study of radiotherapy plus CTLA-4 blockade in lung cancer. Per germline, CDR1 MNHNS and CDR2 SASEGT. J lost 4 bases, V lost 8 bases, and 11 bases had no gene match. CDR3 length: 14 residues. The data were produced by immunoSEQ multiplex PCR, yet TCRdb's version contains in-frame clones alone and is incomplete. The sample shows about 43,000 clones, less than 75% of them seen only once. J is TRBJ2-7 and V is TRBV6-1, with 7 bases lining up with TRBD2. The clonotype originates from a human donor with non-small cell lung cancer who had a partial response to radiotherapy plus ipilimumab. Material: peripheral blood, obtained from a patient treated with radiotherapy plus ipilimumab. Here the CDR3 DNA reads TGTGCCAGCGGCCGGGGAGGGGTTTCATACGAGCAGTACTTC. It codes for CASGRGGVSYEQYF.